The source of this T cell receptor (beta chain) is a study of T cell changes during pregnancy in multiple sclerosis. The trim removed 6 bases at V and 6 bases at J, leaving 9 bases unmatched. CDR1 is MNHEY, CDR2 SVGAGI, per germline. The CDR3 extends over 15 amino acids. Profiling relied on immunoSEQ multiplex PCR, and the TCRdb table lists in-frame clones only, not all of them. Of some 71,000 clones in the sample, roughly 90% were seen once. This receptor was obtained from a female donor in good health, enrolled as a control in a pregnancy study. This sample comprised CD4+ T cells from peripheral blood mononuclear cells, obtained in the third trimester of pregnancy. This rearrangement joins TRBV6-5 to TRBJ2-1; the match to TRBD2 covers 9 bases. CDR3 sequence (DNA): TGTGCCAGCAGGATCCCGGGACTAGCTGCCAATGAGCAGTTCTTC. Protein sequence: CASRIPGLAANEQFF.